The rows below give T cell receptor beta chains drawn from one sample of a study of PD-1 blockade in classical Hodgkin lymphoma. Method: immunoSEQ multiplex PCR; TCRdb's copy keeps in-frame clones and lacks some. The profile shows some 33,000 clones, about 70% of them singletons. Sequenced here: peripheral blood mononuclear cells (PBMCs), sampled before the fourth cycle of nivolumab. All receptors derive from a human donor with classical Hodgkin lymphoma. CDR3s include the opening cysteine and the closing phenylalanine or tryptophan. A D gene is named only where the DNA matches it firmly. Clone size, where shown, is once, few, many, or a class for clones that have expanded.

CAWSWVWGLGYTF | TGTGCCTGGAGTTGGGTTTGGGGCCTGGGCTACACCTTC | TRBV30 | NA | NA | TRBJ1-2
CASNLGLAASYEQYF | TGTGCCAGCAACCTCGGACTAGCGGCTTCCTACGAGCAGTACTTC | TRBV2 | TRBD2 | NA | TRBJ2-7
CASSSTSTSYNEQFF | TGTGCCAGCAGCTCGACTAGCACCTCCTACAATGAGCAGTTCTTC | TRBV11-3 | TRBD2 | NA | TRBJ2-1
CASSPLLRETQYF | TGTGCCAGCAGCCCGCTCCTCAGGGAGACCCAGTACTTC | TRBV7-2 | NA | NA | TRBJ2-5
CASSGGANVLTF | TGTGCCAGCAGCGGTGGGGCCAACGTCCTGACTTTC | TRBV7-2 | NA | NA | TRBJ2-6
CASSISGGGHNQPQHF | TGTGCCAGTAGTATATCCGGTGGGGGGCATAATCAGCCCCAGCATTTT | TRBV19 | NA | NA | TRBJ1-5
CASSLKHYQSATDSYEQYF | TGTGCCAGCAGCTTAAAACATTACCAGAGCGCCACCGATTCCTACGAGCAGTACTTC | TRBV7-8 | NA | NA | TRBJ2-7
CASSFYLGQAWSRGYGYTF | TGTGCCAGCAGCTTCTACTTGGGGCAGGCTTGGAGCAGAGGCTATGGCTACACCTTC | TRBV7-9 | NA | NA | TRBJ1-2
CASSIRTGSDEQYF | TGTGCCAGTAGTATTAGGACCGGGTCAGACGAGCAGTACTTC | TRBV19 | NA | NA | TRBJ2-7
CASSLKPGPGETQYF | TGTGCCAGCAGCTTAAAACCGGGTCCGGGAGAGACCCAGTACTTC | TRBV7-3 | NA | NA | TRBJ2-5
CASSDTYGYTF | TGCGCCAGCAGTGACACCTATGGCTACACCTTC | TRBV10-1 | NA | medium-sized | TRBJ1-2
CASSRGPDQPQHF | TGTGCCAGCAGCCGAGGCCCAGATCAGCCCCAGCATTTT | TRBV11-2 | NA | NA | TRBJ1-5
CASTPTPDRGNGYTF | TGTGCCAGCACCCCTACACCGGACAGGGGTAATGGCTACACCTTC | TRBV6-5 | TRBD1 | NA | TRBJ1-2
CASSPAGPRDTQYF | TGTGCCAGCAGTCCAGCGGGACCGAGAGATACGCAGTATTTT | TRBV27 | TRBD2 | NA | TRBJ2-3
CASSRNRGAKNIQYF | TGCGCCAGCAGCCGAAATAGGGGGGCCAAAAACATTCAGTACTTC | TRBV5-1 | NA | NA | TRBJ2-4
CASSLVGIEQYF | TGTGCCAGCAGCTTAGTGGGTATCGAGCAGTACTTC | TRBV7-9 | NA | once | TRBJ2-7
CASSSRSLAGGLGEQFF | TGCGCCAGCAGCTCCCGCTCGCTAGCGGGGGGGCTTGGTGAGCAGTTCTTC | TRBV5-1 | TRBD2 | few | TRBJ2-1
CASSTWDPGTANYGYTF | TGTGCCAGTAGTACCTGGGATCCCGGGACAGCTAACTATGGCTACACCTTC | TRBV19 | TRBD1 | few | TRBJ1-2
CASSGQDRLTEAFF | TGTGCCAGTAGTGGCCAGGACCGGCTCACTGAAGCTTTCTTT | TRBV19 | NA | medium-sized | TRBJ1-1
CASSQGPANEQFF | TGCGCCAGCAGCCAAGGGCCGGCCAATGAGCAGTTCTTC | TRBV4-3 | NA | once | TRBJ2-1
CASSLPTGGAGDTQYF | TGTGCCAGCAGCTTACCGACCGGGGGGGCAGGAGATACGCAGTATTTT | TRBV7-6 | TRBD2 | NA | TRBJ2-3
CASSLAPGQGAFF | TGTGCCAGCAGCTTAGCTCCGGGACAGGGGGCTTTCTTT | TRBV7-9 | TRBD1 | NA | TRBJ1-1
CASSDETGGYNEQFF | TGTGCCAGCAGTGACGAGACAGGGGGCTACAATGAGCAGTTCTTC | TRBV6-4 | TRBD1 | NA | TRBJ2-1
CASSAGTGDQPQHF | TGTGCCAGCAGCGCCGGGACAGGAGATCAGCCCCAGCATTTT | TRBV13 | TRBD1 | NA | TRBJ1-5
CASIPAGSRETQYF | TGTGCCAGCATCCCAGCGGGGTCCCGGGAGACCCAGTACTTC | TRBV2 | TRBD2 | NA | TRBJ2-5
CASSLETEIWALQNTQYF | TGTGCCAGCAGCTTAGAAACCGAGATCTGGGCCTTACAAAATACGCAGTATTTT | TRBV7-9 | NA | NA | TRBJ2-3
CASSSSGRGYNEQFF | TGCGCCAGCAGCTCTAGCGGGAGGGGGTACAATGAGCAGTTCTTC | TRBV4-3 | TRBD2 | NA | TRBJ2-1